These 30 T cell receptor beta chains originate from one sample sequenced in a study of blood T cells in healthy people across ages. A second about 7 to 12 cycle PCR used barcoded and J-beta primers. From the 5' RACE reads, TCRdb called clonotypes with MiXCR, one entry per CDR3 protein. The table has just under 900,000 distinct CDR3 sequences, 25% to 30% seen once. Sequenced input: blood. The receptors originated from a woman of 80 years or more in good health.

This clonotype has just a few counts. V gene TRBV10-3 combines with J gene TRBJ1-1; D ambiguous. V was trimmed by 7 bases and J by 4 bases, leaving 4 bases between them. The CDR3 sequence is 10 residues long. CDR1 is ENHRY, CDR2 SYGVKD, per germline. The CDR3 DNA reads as TGTGCCATCACCGCCACTGAAGCTTTCTTT. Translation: CAITATEAFF.

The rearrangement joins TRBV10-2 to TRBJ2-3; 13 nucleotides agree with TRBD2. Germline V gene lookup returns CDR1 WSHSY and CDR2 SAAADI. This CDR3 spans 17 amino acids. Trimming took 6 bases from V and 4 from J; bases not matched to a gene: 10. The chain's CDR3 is CASRRTSGGLMADTQYF. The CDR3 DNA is TGCGCCAGCAGAAGGACTAGCGGGGGCCTTATGGCAGATACGCAGTATTTT.

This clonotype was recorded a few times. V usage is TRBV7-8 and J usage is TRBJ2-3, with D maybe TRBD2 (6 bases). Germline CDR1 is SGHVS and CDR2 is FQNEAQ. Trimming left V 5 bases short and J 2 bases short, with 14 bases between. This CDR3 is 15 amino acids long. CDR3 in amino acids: CASSPYGTSTDTQYF. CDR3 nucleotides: TGTGCCAGCAGCCCATACGGGACTTCCACAGATACGCAGTATTTT.

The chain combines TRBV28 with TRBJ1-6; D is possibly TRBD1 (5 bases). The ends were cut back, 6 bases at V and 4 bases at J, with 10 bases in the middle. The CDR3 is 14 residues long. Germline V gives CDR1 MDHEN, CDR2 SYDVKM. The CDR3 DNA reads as TGTGCCAGCAGGCAGGGTTTTTATAATTCACCCCTCCACTTT. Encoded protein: CASRQGFYNSPLHF.

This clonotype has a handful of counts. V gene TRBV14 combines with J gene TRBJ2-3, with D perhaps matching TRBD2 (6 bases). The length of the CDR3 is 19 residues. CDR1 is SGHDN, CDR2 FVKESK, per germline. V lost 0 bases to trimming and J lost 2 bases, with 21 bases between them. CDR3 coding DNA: TGTGCCAGCAGCCAAGATTGGGCCTCCGCGGGGAGCACCACAGATACGCAGTATTTT. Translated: CASSQDWASAGSTTDTQYF.

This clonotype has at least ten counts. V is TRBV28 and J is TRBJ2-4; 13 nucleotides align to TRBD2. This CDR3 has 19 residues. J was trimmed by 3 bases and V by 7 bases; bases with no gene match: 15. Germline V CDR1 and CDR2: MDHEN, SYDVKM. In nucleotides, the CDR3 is TGTGCCAGCACCTCCTCCCTAGGACTAGCGGGGGATGACAAAAACATTCAGTACTTC. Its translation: CASTSSLGLAGDDKNIQYF.

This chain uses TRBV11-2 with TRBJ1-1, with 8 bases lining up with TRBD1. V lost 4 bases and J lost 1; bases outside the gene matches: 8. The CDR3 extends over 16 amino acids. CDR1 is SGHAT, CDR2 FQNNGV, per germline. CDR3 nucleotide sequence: TGTGCCAGCAGCTCGTTGACAGGGGCGCAGAACACTGAAGCTTTCTTT. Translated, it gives CASSSLTGAQNTEAFF. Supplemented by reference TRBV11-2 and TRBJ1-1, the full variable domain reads EAGVAQSPRYKIIEKRQSVAFWCNPISGHATLYWYQQILGQGPKLLIQFQNNGVVDDSQLPKDRFSAERLKGVDSTLKIQPAKLEDSAVYLCASSSLTGAQNTEAFFGQGTRLTVV.

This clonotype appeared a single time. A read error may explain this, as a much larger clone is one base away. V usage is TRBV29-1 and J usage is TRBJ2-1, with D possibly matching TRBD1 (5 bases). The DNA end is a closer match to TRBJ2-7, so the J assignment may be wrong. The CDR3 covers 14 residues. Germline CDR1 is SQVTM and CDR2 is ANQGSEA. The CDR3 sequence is CSVERGGSYNEQYF. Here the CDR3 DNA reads TGCAGCGTTGAAAGGGGCGGCAGCTACAATGAGCAGTACTTC.

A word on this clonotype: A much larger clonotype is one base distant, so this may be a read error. This CDR3 is CASKKGDNEQYF. The CDR3 nucleotides are TGTGCCAGCAAAAAGGGAGACAATGAGCAGTACTTC. V gene TRBV7-2 combines with J gene TRBJ2-1; the D gene is possibly TRBD2 (5 bases). The closer fit of TRBJ2-7 to the DNA end suggests the J call may be wrong. The germline V gene encodes CDR1 SGHTA and CDR2 FQGNSA. The length of the CDR3 is 12 residues.

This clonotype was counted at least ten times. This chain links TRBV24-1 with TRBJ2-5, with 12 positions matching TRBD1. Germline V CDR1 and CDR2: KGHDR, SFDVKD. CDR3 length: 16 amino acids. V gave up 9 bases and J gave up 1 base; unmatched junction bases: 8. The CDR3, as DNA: TGTGCCACCGCCGGGACAGGGGGCCCCCCCCAAGAGACCCAGTACTTC. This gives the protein CATAGTGGPPQETQYF.

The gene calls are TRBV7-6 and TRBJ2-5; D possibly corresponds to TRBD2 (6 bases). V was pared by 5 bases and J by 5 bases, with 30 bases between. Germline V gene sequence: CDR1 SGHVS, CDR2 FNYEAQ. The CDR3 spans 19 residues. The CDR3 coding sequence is TGTGCCAGCAGCACATACCCTAGGCTGGGCGGGGCGGAGGCGGAGACCCAGTACTTC. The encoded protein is CASSTYPRLGGAEAETQYF. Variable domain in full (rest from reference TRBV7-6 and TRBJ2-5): GAGVSQSPRYKVTKRGQDVALRCDPISGHVSLYWYRQALGQGPEFLTYFNYEAQQDKSGLPNDRFSAERPEGSISTLTIQRTEQRDSAMYRCASSTYPRLGGAEAETQYFGPGTRLLVL.

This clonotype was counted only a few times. The chain's CDR3 is CASSRNSVSTDTQYF. CDR3 sequence (DNA): TGTGCCAGCAGTCGCAATAGCGTGAGCACAGATACGCAGTATTTT. V usage is TRBV12-3 or TRBV12-4 and J usage is TRBJ2-3; possibly TRBD2 for D (5 bases). The length of the CDR3 is 15 residues. V lost 5 bases and J 0 bases, leaving 12 bases between the germline ends.

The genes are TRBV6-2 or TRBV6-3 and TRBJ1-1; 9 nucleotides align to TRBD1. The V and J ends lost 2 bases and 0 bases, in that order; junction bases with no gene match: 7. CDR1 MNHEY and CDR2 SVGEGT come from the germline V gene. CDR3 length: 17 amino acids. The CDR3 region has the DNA TGTGCCAGCAGTTACGACCGAAGGACAGGGGTGAACACTGAAGCTTTCTTT. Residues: CASSYDRRTGVNTEAFF.

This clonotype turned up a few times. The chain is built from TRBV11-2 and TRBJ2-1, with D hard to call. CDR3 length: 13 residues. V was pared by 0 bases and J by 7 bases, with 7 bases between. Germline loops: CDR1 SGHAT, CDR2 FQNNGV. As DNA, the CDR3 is TGTGCCAGCAGCTTAGAGAGATTGAATGAGCAGTTCTTC. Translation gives CASSLERLNEQFF.

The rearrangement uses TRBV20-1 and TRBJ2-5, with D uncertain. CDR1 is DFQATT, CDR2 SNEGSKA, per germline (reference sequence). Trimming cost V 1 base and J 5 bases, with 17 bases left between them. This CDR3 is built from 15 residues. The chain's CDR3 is CSARASRQIVETQYF. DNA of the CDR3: TGCAGTGCTAGAGCAAGTCGGCAGATCGTGGAGACCCAGTACTTC.

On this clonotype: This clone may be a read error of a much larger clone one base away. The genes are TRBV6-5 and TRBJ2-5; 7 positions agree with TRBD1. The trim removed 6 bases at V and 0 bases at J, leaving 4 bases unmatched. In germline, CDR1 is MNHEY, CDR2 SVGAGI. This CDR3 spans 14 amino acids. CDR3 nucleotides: TGTGCCAGCAGCCAGGGACAGAACCAAGAGACCCAGTACTTC. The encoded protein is CASSQGQNQETQYF.

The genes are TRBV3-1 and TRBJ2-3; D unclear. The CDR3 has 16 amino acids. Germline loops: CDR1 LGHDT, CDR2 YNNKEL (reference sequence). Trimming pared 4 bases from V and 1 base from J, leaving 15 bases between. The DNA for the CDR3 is TGTGCCAGCAGCCCCGGATCCCGGTCGGGCACAGATACGCAGTATTTT. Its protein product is CASSPGSRSGTDTQYF.

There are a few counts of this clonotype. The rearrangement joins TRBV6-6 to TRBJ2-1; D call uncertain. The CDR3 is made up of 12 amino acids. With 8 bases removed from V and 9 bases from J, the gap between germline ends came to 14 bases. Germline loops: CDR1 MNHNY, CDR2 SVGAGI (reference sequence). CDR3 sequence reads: CASVAGKGEQFF. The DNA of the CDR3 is TGTGCCAGCGTCGCCGGAAAGGGTGAGCAGTTCTTC.

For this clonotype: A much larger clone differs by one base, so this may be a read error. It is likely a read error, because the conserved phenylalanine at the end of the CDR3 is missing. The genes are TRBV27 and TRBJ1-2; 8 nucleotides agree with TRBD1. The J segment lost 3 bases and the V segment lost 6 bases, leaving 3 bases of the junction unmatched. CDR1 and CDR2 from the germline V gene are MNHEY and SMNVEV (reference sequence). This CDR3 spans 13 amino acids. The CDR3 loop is CASRTGADYGYTC. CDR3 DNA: TGTGCCAGCAGGACAGGGGCGGACTATGGCTACACCTGC.

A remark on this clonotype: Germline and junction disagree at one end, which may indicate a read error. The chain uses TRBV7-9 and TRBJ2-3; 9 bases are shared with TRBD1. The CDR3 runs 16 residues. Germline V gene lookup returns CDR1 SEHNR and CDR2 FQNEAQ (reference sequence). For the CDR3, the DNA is TGTACCAGCAGCTTAGGGGACAGGGAGTACGCAGATACGCAGTATTTT. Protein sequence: CTSSLGDREYADTQYF.

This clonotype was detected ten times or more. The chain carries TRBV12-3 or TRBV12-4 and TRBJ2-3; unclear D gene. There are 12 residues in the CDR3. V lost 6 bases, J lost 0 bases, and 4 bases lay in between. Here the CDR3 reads CASSISTDTQYF. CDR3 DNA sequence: TGTGCCAGCAGCATTAGCACAGATACGCAGTATTTT.

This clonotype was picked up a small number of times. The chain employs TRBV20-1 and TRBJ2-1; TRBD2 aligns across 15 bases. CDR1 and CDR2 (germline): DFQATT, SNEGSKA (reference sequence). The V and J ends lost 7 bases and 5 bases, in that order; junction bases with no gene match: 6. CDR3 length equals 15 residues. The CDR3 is CSVPGLAGGNNEQFF. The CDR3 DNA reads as TGCAGTGTCCCGGGACTAGCGGGGGGTAACAATGAGCAGTTCTTC.

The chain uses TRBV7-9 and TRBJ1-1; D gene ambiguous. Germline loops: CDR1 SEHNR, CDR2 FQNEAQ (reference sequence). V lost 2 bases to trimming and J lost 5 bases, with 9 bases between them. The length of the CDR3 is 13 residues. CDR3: CASSLLSGTEAFF. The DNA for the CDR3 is TGTGCCAGCAGCTTACTTAGCGGGACTGAAGCTTTCTTT.

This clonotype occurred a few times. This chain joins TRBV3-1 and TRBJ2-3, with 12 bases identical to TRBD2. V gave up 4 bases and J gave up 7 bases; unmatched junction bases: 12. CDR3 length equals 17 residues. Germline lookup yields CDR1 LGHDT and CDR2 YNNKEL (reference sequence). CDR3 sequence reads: CASSPIASGGAGNTQYF. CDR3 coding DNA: TGTGCCAGCAGCCCCATAGCTAGCGGGGGGGCCGGGAATACGCAGTATTTT.

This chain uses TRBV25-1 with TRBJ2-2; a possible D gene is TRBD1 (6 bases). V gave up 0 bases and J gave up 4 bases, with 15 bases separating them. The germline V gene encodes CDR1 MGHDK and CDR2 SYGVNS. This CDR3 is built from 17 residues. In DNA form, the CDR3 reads TGTGCCAGCAGTGAATATATTCCCAGGGGTAGCACCGGGGAGCTGTTTTTT. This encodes CASSEYIPRGSTGELFF.

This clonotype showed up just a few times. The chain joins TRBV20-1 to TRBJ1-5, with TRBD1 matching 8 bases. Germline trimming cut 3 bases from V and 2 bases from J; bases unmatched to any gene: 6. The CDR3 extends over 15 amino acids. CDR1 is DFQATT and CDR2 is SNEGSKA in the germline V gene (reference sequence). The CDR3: CSASDRGRGNQPQHF. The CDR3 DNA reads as TGCAGTGCTAGCGACAGGGGCCGGGGCAATCAGCCCCAGCATTTT.

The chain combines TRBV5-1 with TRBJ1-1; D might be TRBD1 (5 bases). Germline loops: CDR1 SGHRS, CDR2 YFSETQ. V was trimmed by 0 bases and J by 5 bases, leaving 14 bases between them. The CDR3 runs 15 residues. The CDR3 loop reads CASSLEPQGLTEAFF. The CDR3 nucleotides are TGCGCCAGCAGCTTGGAGCCCCAGGGACTGACTGAAGCTTTCTTT.

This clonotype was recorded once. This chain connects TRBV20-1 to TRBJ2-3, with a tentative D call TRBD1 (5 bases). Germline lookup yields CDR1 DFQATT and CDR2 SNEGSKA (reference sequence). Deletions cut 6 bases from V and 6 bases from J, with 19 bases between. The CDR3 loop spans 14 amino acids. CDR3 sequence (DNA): TGCAGTGCCGATAAGGGGTACCTCGTGGATACGCAGTATTTT. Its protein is CSADKGYLVDTQYF.

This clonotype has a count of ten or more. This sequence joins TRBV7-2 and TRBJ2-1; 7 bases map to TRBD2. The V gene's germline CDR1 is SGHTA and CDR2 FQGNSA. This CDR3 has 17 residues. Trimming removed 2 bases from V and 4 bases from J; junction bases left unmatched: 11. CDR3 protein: CASSLRSGLVRYNEQFF. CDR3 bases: TGTGCCAGCAGCTTAAGGTCAGGACTAGTTAGGTACAATGAGCAGTTCTTC.

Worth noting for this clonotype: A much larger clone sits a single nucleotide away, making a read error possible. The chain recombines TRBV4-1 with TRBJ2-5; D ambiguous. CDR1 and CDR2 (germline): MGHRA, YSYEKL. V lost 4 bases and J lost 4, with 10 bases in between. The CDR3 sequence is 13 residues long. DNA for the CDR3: TGCGCCAGCAGCCGAGCAAGTCTAGAGACCCAGTACTTC. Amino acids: CASSRASLETQYF.